The entry below gives a single TCR beta chain sequence along with its context. The antigen is not known. The data were taken from a study of beta chain features in type 1 diabetes. General study points: TCRB CDR3s from Type 1 diabetes patients were moderately but significantly shorter in all four CD4+ subsets.

Reverse transcription of all isolated RNA meant that expressed TCRB transcripts were sequenced. Clones were read by immunoSEQ multiplex PCR, and TCRdb kept only the in-frame ones, dropping some. The repertoire includes 640,000 or so clones, roughly 13% of them detected once, and 0.035% to 0.045% sits in the top ten. There are 13 residues in the CDR3. CDR1 SGHRS and CDR2 YFSETQ come from the germline V gene. V lost 2 bases and J lost 4, with 7 bases in between. This receptor was taken from a man younger than 35 with type 1 diabetes. The V and J genes are TRBV5-1 and TRBJ1-5; D not resolved. The sequencing input was naive CD4+ T cells from blood. As DNA, the CDR3 is TGCGCCAGCAGCTTCGGAGTAAATCAGCCCCAGCATTTT. Translating it yields CASSFGVNQPQHF. Supplemented by reference TRBV5-1 and TRBJ1-5, the full variable domain reads KAGVTQTPRYLIKTRGQQVTLSCSPISGHRSVSWYQQTPGQGLQFLFEYFSETQRNKGNFPGRFSGRQFSNSRSEMNVSTLELGDSALYLCASSFGVNQPQHFGDGTRLSIL.